This is a list of T cell receptor beta chains from one sample in a study of blood T cell repertoires in COVID-19. Sequenced by immunoSEQ multiplex PCR; TCRdb stores in-frame clones only, minus some. This table holds a few hundred thousand clones, roughly 84% found once. Sequences were obtained from peripheral blood. The source of these receptors is a woman aged 80 or over with acute or convalescent COVID-19. Both conserved end residues are trimmed from each CDR3.

TRBJ1-2	TRBV10-1	AAHPGGHGYT
TRBJ2-5	TRBV5-1	ASSFSAGETQY
TRBJ2-5	TRBV27	ASSLPSGEEKRDRDWETQY
TRBJ1-5	TRBV19	ASLGRTGYTQPQH
TRBJ2-6	TRBV10-3	AITSGTSGANVLT
TRBJ2-1	TRBV7-9	ASSRTSGVDEQF
TRBJ2-7	TRBV27	ASTPFRDRPYEQY
TRBJ1-4	TRBV15	ATSREWGRSNEKLF
TRBJ2-7	TRBV5-1	ASSLDRPYEQY
TRBJ1-1	TRBV7-9	ASSLKTGLVTEAF
TRBJ2-4	TRBV6-1	ASSELTRLIAKNIQY
TRBJ2-2	TRBV9	ASSANRGQSTGELF
TRBJ2-5	TRBV7-2	ASSLVAGVQETQY
TRBJ2-1	TRBV28	ASTPRSQTKVHEQF
TRBJ1-5	TRBV6-5	ASRPTGGNNQPQH